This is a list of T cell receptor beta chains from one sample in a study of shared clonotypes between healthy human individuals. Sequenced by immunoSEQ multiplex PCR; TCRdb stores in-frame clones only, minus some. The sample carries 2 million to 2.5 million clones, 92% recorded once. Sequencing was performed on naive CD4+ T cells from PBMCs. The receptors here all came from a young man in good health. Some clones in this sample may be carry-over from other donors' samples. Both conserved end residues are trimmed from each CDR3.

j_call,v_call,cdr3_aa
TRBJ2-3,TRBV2,ASSKDGLGWDTQY
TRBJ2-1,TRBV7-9,ASSFYRTPASYNEQF
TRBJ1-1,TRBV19,ASSITGTGRITEAF
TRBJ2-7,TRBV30,AWNRGHSSYEQY
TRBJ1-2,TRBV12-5,ASGTGGRDGYT
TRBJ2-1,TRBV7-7,ASSLRRFDNEQF
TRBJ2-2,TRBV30,AWSPNLDRVRKTGELF
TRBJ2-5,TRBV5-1,ASSLGGVKGETQY
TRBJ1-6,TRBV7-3,ASSLARAGRNSPLH
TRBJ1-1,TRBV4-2,ASSRKGGEAF
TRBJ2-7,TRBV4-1,ASSQGDRGFSYEQY
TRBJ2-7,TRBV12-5,ASGPPPRAYEQY
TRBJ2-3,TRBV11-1,ASSLASPGGATDTQY
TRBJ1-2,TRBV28,ATNGQGNYGYT
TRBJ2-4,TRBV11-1,ASSQIRDRDNQY
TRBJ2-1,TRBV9,ASSLAGDGRNEQF
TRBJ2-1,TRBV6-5,ASSYGGASGSFEQF
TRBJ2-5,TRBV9,ASSFSGTGWETQY
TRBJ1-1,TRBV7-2,ASSLAGIMNTEAF
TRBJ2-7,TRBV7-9,ASSFSGYEQY
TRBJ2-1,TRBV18,ASSPRLAGVDEQF
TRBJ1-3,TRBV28,ASRPRDRLTDSGNTIY
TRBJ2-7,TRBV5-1,ASSLSSGYEQY
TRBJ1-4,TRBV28,ASSLGPARGEKLF
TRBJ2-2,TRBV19,AISERPNTGELF
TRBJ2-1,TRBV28,ASSSGTSGSYNEQF
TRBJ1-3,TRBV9,ASSVATSGSGNTIY
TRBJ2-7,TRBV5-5,ASSQDSRVAREQY
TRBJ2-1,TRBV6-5,ASNRYGGGAVGQF
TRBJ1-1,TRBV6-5,ASSLVLNTEAF
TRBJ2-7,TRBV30,AWSDGGWAYEQY
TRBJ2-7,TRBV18,ASSLTGTSGTYEQY
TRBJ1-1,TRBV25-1,ASKQAGAMNTEAF
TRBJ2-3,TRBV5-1,ASSLAGTSADTQY
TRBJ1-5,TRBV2,ASSEALPGRVKPQH
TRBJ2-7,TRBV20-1,SARGMGEQY
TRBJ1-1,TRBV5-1,ASSLGENTEAF
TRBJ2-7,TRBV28,ASSFPLRQGRDEQY
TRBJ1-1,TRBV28,ASSLPTGAAF
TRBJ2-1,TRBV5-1,ASSLGGYNEQF
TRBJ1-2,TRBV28,ASRPGTAYGYT
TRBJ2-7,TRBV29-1,SVLTVQSTYEQY
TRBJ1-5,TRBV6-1,ASSEGGGGFNQPQH
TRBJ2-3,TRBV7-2,ASSLAGQGVTLTQY
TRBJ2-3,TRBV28,ASRTTDTQY
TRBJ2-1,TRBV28,ASSLFPPGLDNEQF
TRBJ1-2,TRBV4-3,ASSQGGSNYGYT
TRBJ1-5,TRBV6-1,ASTTSNQPQH
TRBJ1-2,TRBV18,ASSPSGYGYT
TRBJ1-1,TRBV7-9,ASSLQGNTEAF
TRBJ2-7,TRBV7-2,ASSYRAYEQY